The sequence of this T cell receptor beta chain was determined in a study of T cells expressing NK-cell markers. Study-wide background: Among the eight sequenced donors, seven tested HCMV-seropositive and one tested seronegative.

TCRdb reanalyzed the 5' RACE reads, giving one entry per CDR3 protein sequence and no DNA. The sample includes approximately 550,000 distinct CDR3 sequences. The CDR3 runs 18 residues. Germline V gene sequence: CDR1 MNHEY, CDR2 SVGAGI. Sequences were obtained from blood T cells: a sorted CD56 or NKG2C T cell subset, CD4+ or CD8+ T cells, or bulk PBMC T cells (not recorded which). This sequence was found in a man younger than 30 in good health. The chain links TRBV6-5 to TRBJ2-6; TCRdb lists TRBD1, though no DNA is available to test this call. The CDR3 sequence is CASSYIRTGLSGANVLTF.